The 3 T cell receptor beta chains below all came from one sample that was sequenced in a study of OX40 agonist ivuxolimab in advanced cancers. The repertoire was sequenced with immunoSEQ multiplex PCR; TCRdb's copy has only in-frame clones and lacks some. The sample records roughly 100,000 clones, 95% to 96% being singletons. Sequenced here: CD4+ or CD8+ T cells sorted from blood, sampled in a trial of the OX40 agonist ivuxolimab. These receptors were obtained from an adult with an advanced solid tumor such as melanoma, head and neck, liver or kidney cancer.

The V and J genes are TRBV7-3 and TRBJ2-7; D possibly corresponds to TRBD2 (5 bases). The CDR3 has 14 residues. Trimming took 5 bases from V and 2 from J, leaving 13 bases between them. Germline V gene data show CDR1 as SGHTA and CDR2 as FQGTGA. In DNA, the CDR3 is TGTGCCAGCAGCCCTCATACGGGGACCTACGAGCAGTACTTC. Its protein product is CASSPHTGTYEQYF.

The chain carries TRBV15 and TRBJ2-1; the D gene is possibly TRBD2 (6 bases). The V end lost 0 bases, the J end lost 0 bases, and 9 bases lay between the germline ends. There are 16 residues in the CDR3. Germline values: CDR1 LNHNV, CDR2 YYDKDF (reference sequence). The CDR3: CATSRDSGVSYNEQFF. CDR3 DNA sequence: TGTGCCACCAGCAGAGATTCGGGGGTCTCCTACAATGAGCAGTTCTTC.

The V call is TRBV7-2, the J call TRBJ2-6; D is possibly TRBD2 (5 bases). The V end lost 5 bases, the J end lost 2 bases, and 10 bases lay between the germline ends. Germline CDR1 and CDR2: SGHTA and FQGNSA. CDR3 size: 15 residues. CDR3 sequence (DNA): TGTGCCAGCAGCCTATCCGGGGCTGGGGCCAACGTCCTGACTTTC. Protein sequence: CASSLSGAGANVLTF.